The clone carrying this TCR beta chain was counted a few times. This specimen comes from a study of T cell repertoires in aging, cancer and after chemotherapy. This CDR3 comprises 15 residues. The junction had 9 bases not matched to a gene; V was cut back by 6 bases and J by 4 bases. The V gene's germline CDR1 is SGHDN and CDR2 FVKESK. A mixed TRB-A/B primer pool amplified rearranged TRB by multiplex touch-down PCR. TCRdb used MiXCR to reprocess the multiplex PCR reads, holding one entry per CDR3 protein. The data contain about 12,000 distinct CDR3 sequences, approximately 24% of them singletons. Amplification of TCR beta used genomic DNA extracted from peripheral blood.

This chain connects TRBV14 to TRBJ2-7, with 10 bases lining up with TRBD1. Sequenced: blood. The TCR was taken from a human donor in good health. The CDR3 loop reads CASSMLGTGVYEQYF. CDR3 nucleotide sequence: TGTGCCAGCAGTATGCTGGGGACAGGGGTATACGAGCAGTACTTC.